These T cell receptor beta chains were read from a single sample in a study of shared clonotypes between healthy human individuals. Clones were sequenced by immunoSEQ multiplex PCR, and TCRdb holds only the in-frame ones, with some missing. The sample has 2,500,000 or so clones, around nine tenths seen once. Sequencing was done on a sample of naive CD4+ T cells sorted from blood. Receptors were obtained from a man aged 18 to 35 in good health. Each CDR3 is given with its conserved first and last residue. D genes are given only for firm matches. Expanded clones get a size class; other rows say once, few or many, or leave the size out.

CDR3 DNA: TGCGCCAGCAGCGACGGGGGGGCAGCTACGCAGTATTTT; CDR3 protein: CASSDGGAATQYF; J gene: TRBJ2-3; clone size: .; V gene: TRBV10-1; D gene: TRBD2
CDR3 DNA: TGTGCCAGCAGCGTAGCCTCTAGCGGGAGCTACAATGAGCAGTTCTTC; CDR3 protein: CASSVASSGSYNEQFF; J gene: TRBJ2-1; clone size: .; V gene: TRBV9; D gene: TRBD2
CDR3 DNA: TGTGCCTGGAGTGTGGGAGAGTCCTACGAGCAGTACTTC; CDR3 protein: CAWSVGESYEQYF; J gene: TRBJ2-7; clone size: .; V gene: TRBV30; D gene: .
CDR3 DNA: TGTGCCAGCAGACCGGACAGACAATATAATTCACCCCTCCACTTT; CDR3 protein: CASRPDRQYNSPLHF; J gene: TRBJ1-6; clone size: .; V gene: TRBV6-1; D gene: .
CDR3 DNA: TGCAGCGTTGAGCGACGGGACAGCCCTAGGGGTAACTATGGCTACACCTTC; CDR3 protein: CSVERRDSPRGNYGYTF; J gene: TRBJ1-2; clone size: .; V gene: TRBV29-1; D gene: TRBD1
CDR3 DNA: TGTGCCAGCAGTGAACAGTCGGCGGGGACCCAGTACTTC; CDR3 protein: CASSEQSAGTQYF; J gene: TRBJ2-5; clone size: .; V gene: TRBV6-1; D gene: .
CDR3 DNA: TGTGCCAGCAGTCCGGGGGCGAACACTGAAGCTTTCTTT; CDR3 protein: CASSPGANTEAFF; J gene: TRBJ1-1; clone size: .; V gene: TRBV28; D gene: .
CDR3 DNA: TGTGCCAGCGCGCGGGCTGGGGAGCAGTTCTTC; CDR3 protein: CASARAGEQFF; J gene: TRBJ2-1; clone size: .; V gene: TRBV6-5; D gene: .
CDR3 DNA: TGTGCCAGCAGCTCCGATTATACAACCTACGAGCAGTACTTC; CDR3 protein: CASSSDYTTYEQYF; J gene: TRBJ2-7; clone size: .; V gene: TRBV7-9; D gene: .
CDR3 DNA: TGTGCCAGCAACAAGGGACAGGGGATTTCTTATGGAAACACCATATATTTT; CDR3 protein: CASNKGQGISYGNTIYF; J gene: TRBJ1-3; clone size: .; V gene: TRBV11-2; D gene: TRBD1
CDR3 DNA: TGCGCCAGCAGCCGGAGCGGGAACCAAGAGACCCAGTACTTC; CDR3 protein: CASSRSGNQETQYF; J gene: TRBJ2-5; clone size: .; V gene: TRBV4-1; D gene: TRBD2
CDR3 DNA: TGTGCCAGCAGCCAAGCACCAGGACAGCTGAACACTGAAGCTTTCTTT; CDR3 protein: CASSQAPGQLNTEAFF; J gene: TRBJ1-1; clone size: .; V gene: TRBV4-2; D gene: .
CDR3 DNA: TGTGCCAGCAGTGAAAATCCGGGTAGCTCCTACGAGCAGTACTTC; CDR3 protein: CASSENPGSSYEQYF; J gene: TRBJ2-7; clone size: .; V gene: TRBV2; D gene: .
CDR3 DNA: TGTGCCTGGAGCATGGGACAGGGTAGCAATCAGCCCCAGCATTTT; CDR3 protein: CAWSMGQGSNQPQHF; J gene: TRBJ1-5; clone size: .; V gene: TRBV30; D gene: TRBD1
CDR3 DNA: TGCGCCAGCAGTCAAGGGGTCGGAAACACCATATATTTT; CDR3 protein: CASSQGVGNTIYF; J gene: TRBJ1-3; clone size: .; V gene: TRBV10-2; D gene: .
CDR3 DNA: TGTGCCAGCAGCCCCCGACAGGGGGCTAACACTGAAGCTTTCTTT; CDR3 protein: CASSPRQGANTEAFF; J gene: TRBJ1-1; clone size: .; V gene: TRBV5-5; D gene: TRBD1
CDR3 DNA: TGTGCCAGCAGTTTGGGCCTGGAAGCTTTCTTT; CDR3 protein: CASSLGLEAFF; J gene: TRBJ1-1; clone size: .; V gene: TRBV28; D gene: .
CDR3 DNA: TGTGCCAGCAGCGGGAATTTAGGGACTAGCGGGAGGGACAATGAGCAGTTCTTC; CDR3 protein: CASSGNLGTSGRDNEQFF; J gene: TRBJ2-1; clone size: .; V gene: TRBV2; D gene: TRBD2
CDR3 DNA: TGCGCCAGCAGCTTGGGAGGGGACACCGAAGCTTTCTTT; CDR3 protein: CASSLGGDTEAFF; J gene: TRBJ1-1; clone size: .; V gene: TRBV5-1; D gene: .
CDR3 DNA: TGTGCCATCAGTGAGTCAACAGGGCCCTATGGCTACACCTTC; CDR3 protein: CAISESTGPYGYTF; J gene: TRBJ1-2; clone size: .; V gene: TRBV10-3; D gene: .
CDR3 DNA: TGCGCCAGCAGCTTGGGAGGGTACATCACAGATACGCAGTATTTT; CDR3 protein: CASSLGGYITDTQYF; J gene: TRBJ2-3; clone size: .; V gene: TRBV5-1; D gene: .
CDR3 DNA: TGTGCCAGCAGCCCCGACAGGAAGTTCGACACCGGGGAGCTGTTTTTT; CDR3 protein: CASSPDRKFDTGELFF; J gene: TRBJ2-2; clone size: .; V gene: TRBV9; D gene: .
CDR3 DNA: TGTGCCAGCAGCTCTAGCGGCGCGTGGGAGACCCAGTACTTC; CDR3 protein: CASSSSGAWETQYF; J gene: TRBJ2-5; clone size: .; V gene: TRBV7-6; D gene: TRBD2
CDR3 DNA: TGCGCCAGCAACGAGGCAGGGGGGCTAGAGACCCAGTACTTC; CDR3 protein: CASNEAGGLETQYF; J gene: TRBJ2-5; clone size: .; V gene: TRBV5-1; D gene: .
CDR3 DNA: TGTGCCTGGAAAGGACAGAAAAGCAATCAGCCCCAGCATTTT; CDR3 protein: CAWKGQKSNQPQHF; J gene: TRBJ1-5; clone size: once; V gene: TRBV30; D gene: .
CDR3 DNA: TGTGCCAGCAGACTAAGAACGGGACAGGGGAACACCGGGGAGCTGTTTTTT; CDR3 protein: CASRLRTGQGNTGELFF; J gene: TRBJ2-2; clone size: .; V gene: TRBV7-9; D gene: TRBD1
CDR3 DNA: TGTGCCAGCAGCCCCGGGGGGGTGAGCGCTGAAGCTTTCTTT; CDR3 protein: CASSPGGVSAEAFF; J gene: TRBJ1-1; clone size: .; V gene: TRBV11-2; D gene: .
CDR3 DNA: TGTGCCAGCAGTGAATTATGGTCCTACGAGCAGTACTTC; CDR3 protein: CASSELWSYEQYF; J gene: TRBJ2-7; clone size: .; V gene: TRBV6-1; D gene: .
CDR3 DNA: TGTGCCAGCAGTTCTTGGACAGAGGGGGACACTGAAGCTTTCTTT; CDR3 protein: CASSSWTEGDTEAFF; J gene: TRBJ1-1; clone size: .; V gene: TRBV6-6; D gene: .
CDR3 DNA: TGCGCCAGCAGCTCCGGGACAGGCACAGATACGCAGTATTTT; CDR3 protein: CASSSGTGTDTQYF; J gene: TRBJ2-3; clone size: .; V gene: TRBV5-1; D gene: TRBD1
CDR3 DNA: TGTGCCAGCAGCGAGGTCAGGGGAGGCGGCTACACCTTC; CDR3 protein: CASSEVRGGGYTF; J gene: TRBJ1-2; clone size: .; V gene: TRBV2; D gene: .
CDR3 DNA: TGTGCCAGTGGTAGGGCTATTGGAGATCAGCCCCAGCATTTT; CDR3 protein: CASGRAIGDQPQHF; J gene: TRBJ1-5; clone size: few; V gene: TRBV2; D gene: .
CDR3 DNA: TGCGCCAGCAGCCGCACAGGGGGAAAAGATACGCAGTATTTT; CDR3 protein: CASSRTGGKDTQYF; J gene: TRBJ2-3; clone size: .; V gene: TRBV5-1; D gene: TRBD1
CDR3 DNA: TGTGCCAGCTCACCTTACGCGGGGGGCGGCGAGACCCAGTACTTC; CDR3 protein: CASSPYAGGGETQYF; J gene: TRBJ2-5; clone size: .; V gene: TRBV18; D gene: TRBD2
CDR3 DNA: TGTGCCAGCAGCGACACCGGACGAGCAGATACGCAGTATTTT; CDR3 protein: CASSDTGRADTQYF; J gene: TRBJ2-3; clone size: .; V gene: TRBV7-9; D gene: .
CDR3 DNA: TGCGCCAGCAGCTTGTCGGGGGAGATAACAGATACGCAGTATTTT; CDR3 protein: CASSLSGEITDTQYF; J gene: TRBJ2-3; clone size: .; V gene: TRBV5-1; D gene: .
CDR3 DNA: TGTGCCAGCTCACCACTTAGAGGAGCTAAAAACACCGCGCCTTCCTACGAGCAGTACTTC; CDR3 protein: CASSPLRGAKNTAPSYEQYF; J gene: TRBJ2-7; clone size: .; V gene: TRBV18; D gene: .
CDR3 DNA: TGTGCCAGCAGTCCGCCGGGACAGAACAATGAGCAGTTCTTC; CDR3 protein: CASSPPGQNNEQFF; J gene: TRBJ2-1; clone size: .; V gene: TRBV6-5; D gene: TRBD1
CDR3 DNA: TGTGCCAGCAGTCGCCGGACTAGTGGGGATACGCAGTATTTT; CDR3 protein: CASSRRTSGDTQYF; J gene: TRBJ2-3; clone size: .; V gene: TRBV6-5; D gene: TRBD2
CDR3 DNA: TGTGCCATCAGACCGGGACCGGACAGGGGGATATCAGATACGCAGTATTTT; CDR3 protein: CAIRPGPDRGISDTQYF; J gene: TRBJ2-3; clone size: .; V gene: TRBV10-3; D gene: TRBD1
CDR3 DNA: TGTGCCAGCAGCTTAGGCGGCCGGAGCACAGATACGCAGTATTTT; CDR3 protein: CASSLGGRSTDTQYF; J gene: TRBJ2-3; clone size: .; V gene: TRBV7-3; D gene: .
CDR3 DNA: TGTGCCAGCAGTTACGCAACCGGGACCAACGAAAAACTGTTTTTT; CDR3 protein: CASSYATGTNEKLFF; J gene: TRBJ1-4; clone size: .; V gene: TRBV6-5; D gene: .
CDR3 DNA: TGTGCCAGCAGTTGGGGAGGAACTGGGGGCTACACCTTC; CDR3 protein: CASSWGGTGGYTF; J gene: TRBJ1-2; clone size: .; V gene: TRBV6-5; D gene: .